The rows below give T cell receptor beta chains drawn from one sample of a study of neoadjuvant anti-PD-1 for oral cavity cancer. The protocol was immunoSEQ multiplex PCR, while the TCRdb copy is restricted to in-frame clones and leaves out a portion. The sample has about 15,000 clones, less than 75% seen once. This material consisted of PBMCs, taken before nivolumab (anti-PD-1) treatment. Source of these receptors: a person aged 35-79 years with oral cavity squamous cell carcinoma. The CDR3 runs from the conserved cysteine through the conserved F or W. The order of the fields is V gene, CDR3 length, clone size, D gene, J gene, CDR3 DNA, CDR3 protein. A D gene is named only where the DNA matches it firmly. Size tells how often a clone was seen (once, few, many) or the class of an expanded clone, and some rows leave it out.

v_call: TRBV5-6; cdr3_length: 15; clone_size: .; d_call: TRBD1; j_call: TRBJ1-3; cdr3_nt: TGTGCCAGCAGCTCCGACAGGGGACCAAGAAACACCATATATTTT; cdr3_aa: CASSSDRGPRNTIYF
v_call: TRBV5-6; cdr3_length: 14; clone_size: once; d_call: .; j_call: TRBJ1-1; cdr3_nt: TGTGCCAGCAGCCCGGTTCAGGGACACACTGAAGCTTTCTTT; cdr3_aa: CASSPVQGHTEAFF
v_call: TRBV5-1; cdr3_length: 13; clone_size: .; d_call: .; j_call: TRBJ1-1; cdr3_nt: TGCGCCAGCAGCCTCGGCAGGGACTATGAAGCTTTCTTT; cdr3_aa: CASSLGRDYEAFF
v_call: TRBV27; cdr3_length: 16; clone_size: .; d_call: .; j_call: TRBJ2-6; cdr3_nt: TGTGCCAGCTTTAGTTTATCGGGGGATGGGGCCAACGTCCTGACTTTC; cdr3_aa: CASFSLSGDGANVLTF
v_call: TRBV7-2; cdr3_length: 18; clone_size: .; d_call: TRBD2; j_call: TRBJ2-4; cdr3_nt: TGTGCCAGCAGCTTAGCGTTGGCTAGCGGGCCAGCCAAAAACATTCAGTACTTC; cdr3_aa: CASSLALASGPAKNIQYF
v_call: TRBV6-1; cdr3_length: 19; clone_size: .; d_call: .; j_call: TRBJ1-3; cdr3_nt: TGTGCCAGCAGTGAGGATGGGTTAACTCCTCGGATCTCTGGAAACACCATATATTTT; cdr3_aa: CASSEDGLTPRISGNTIYF
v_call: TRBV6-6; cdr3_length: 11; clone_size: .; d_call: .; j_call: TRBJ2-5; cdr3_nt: TGTGCCAGCAGCTTGGGAGAGACCCAGTACTTC; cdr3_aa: CASSLGETQYF
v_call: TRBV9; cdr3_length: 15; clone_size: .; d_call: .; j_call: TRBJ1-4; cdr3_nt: TGTGCCAGCAGCGTCGGGGGGTGGAATAATGAAAAACTGTTTTTT; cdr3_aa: CASSVGGWNNEKLFF
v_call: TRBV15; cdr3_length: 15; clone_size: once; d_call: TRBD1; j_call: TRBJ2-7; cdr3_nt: TGTGCCACCAGCACCGGACAGGTGTCGGCCTACGAGCAGTACTTC; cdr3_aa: CATSTGQVSAYEQYF
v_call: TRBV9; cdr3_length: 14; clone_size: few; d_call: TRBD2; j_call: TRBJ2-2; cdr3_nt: TGTGCCAGCAGCGTAGGGACTAGTCCCGGGGAGCTGTTTTTT; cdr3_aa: CASSVGTSPGELFF
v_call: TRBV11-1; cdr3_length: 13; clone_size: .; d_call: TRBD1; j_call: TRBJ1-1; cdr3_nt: TGTGCCAGCAGCCGCGACAGGGGAACTGAAGCTTTCTTT; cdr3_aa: CASSRDRGTEAFF
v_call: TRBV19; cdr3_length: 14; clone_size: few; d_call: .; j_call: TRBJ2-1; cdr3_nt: TGTGCCAGTAGTATCCTCCCAACGACCAATGAGCAGTTCTTC; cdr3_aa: CASSILPTTNEQFF
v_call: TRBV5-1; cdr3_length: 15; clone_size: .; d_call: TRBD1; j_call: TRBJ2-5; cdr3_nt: TGCGCCAGCAGCCGGGTGGGACAGCTACAAGAGACCCAGTACTTC; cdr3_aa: CASSRVGQLQETQYF
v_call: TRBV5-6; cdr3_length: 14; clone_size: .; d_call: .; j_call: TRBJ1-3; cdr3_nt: TGTGCCAGCAGCATCATGGGGTCTGGAAACACCATATATTTT; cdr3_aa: CASSIMGSGNTIYF
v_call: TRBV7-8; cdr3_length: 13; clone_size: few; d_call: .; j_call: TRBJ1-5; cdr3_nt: TGTGCCAGCAGCTTAAGGGGGGATCAGCCCCAGCATTTT; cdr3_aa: CASSLRGDQPQHF
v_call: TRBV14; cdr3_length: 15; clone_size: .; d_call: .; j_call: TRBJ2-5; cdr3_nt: TGTGCCAGCAGCCTAGTACGGGGTGGGCAAGAGACCCAGTACTTC; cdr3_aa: CASSLVRGGQETQYF
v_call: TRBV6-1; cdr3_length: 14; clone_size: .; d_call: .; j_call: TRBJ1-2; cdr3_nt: TGTGCCAGTTCCGAAATTCTAGGGGGAGGGCTTTACACCTTC; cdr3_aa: CASSEILGGGLYTF
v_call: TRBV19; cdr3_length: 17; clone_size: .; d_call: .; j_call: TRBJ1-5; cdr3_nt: TGTGCCAGTAGTATAGGGGGCACCCGGACCCCCAATCAGCCCCAGCATTTT; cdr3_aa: CASSIGGTRTPNQPQHF
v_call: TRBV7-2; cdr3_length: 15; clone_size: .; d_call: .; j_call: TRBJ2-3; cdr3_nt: TGTGCCAGCAGCTTAGACGGGGGCTTCACAGATACGCAGTATTTT; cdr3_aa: CASSLDGGFTDTQYF
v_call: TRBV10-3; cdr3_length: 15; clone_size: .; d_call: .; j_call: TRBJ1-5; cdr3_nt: TGTGCCATCAGTGATGGGGGGGGGAGCAATCAGCCCCAGCATTTT; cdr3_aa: CAISDGGGSNQPQHF
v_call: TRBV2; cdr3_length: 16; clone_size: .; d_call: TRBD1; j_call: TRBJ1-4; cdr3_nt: TGTGCCAGCAGTGAAGGGACAGGGGGCTCGCGGGAAAAACTGTTTTTT; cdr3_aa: CASSEGTGGSREKLFF
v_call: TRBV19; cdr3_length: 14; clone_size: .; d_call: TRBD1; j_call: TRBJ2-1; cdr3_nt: TGTGCCAGTAGGCCGTCAGGGGGTTATAATGAGCAGTTCTTC; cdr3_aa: CASRPSGGYNEQFF
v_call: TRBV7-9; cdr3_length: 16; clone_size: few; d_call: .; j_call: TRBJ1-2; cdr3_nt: TGTGCCAGCAGCTTAAATAGCGACATGGTCCTTGGAGGCTACACCTTC; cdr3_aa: CASSLNSDMVLGGYTF
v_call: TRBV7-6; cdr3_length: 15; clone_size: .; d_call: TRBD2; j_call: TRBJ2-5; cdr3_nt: TGTGCCAGCAGCCCTTGGGGGGGAACCGAGAAGACCCAGTACTTC; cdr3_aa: CASSPWGGTEKTQYF
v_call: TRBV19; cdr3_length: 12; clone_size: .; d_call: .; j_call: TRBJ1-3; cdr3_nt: TGTGCCAGTAGTTTGGATGGAAACACCATATATTTT; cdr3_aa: CASSLDGNTIYF
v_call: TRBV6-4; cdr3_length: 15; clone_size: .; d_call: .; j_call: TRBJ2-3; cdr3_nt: TGTGCCAGCAGTGACTCTGGGGGGGCCTCAGATACGCAGTATTTT; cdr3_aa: CASSDSGGASDTQYF
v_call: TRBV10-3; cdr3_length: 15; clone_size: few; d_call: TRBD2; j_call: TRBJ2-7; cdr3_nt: TGTGCCATCAGCCGGGAGACTAGCCTCTCCTACGAGCAGTACTTC; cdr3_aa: CAISRETSLSYEQYF
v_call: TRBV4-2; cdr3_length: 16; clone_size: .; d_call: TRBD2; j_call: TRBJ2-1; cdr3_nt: TGTGCCAGCAGCCAAGAGGGACTAGCGGGAGGGAATGAGCAGTTCTTC; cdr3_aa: CASSQEGLAGGNEQFF
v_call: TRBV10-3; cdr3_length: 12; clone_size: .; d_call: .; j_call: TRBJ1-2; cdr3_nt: TGTGCCATCAGTGAAGCGGGGGAGGGCTACACCTTC; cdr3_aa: CAISEAGEGYTF
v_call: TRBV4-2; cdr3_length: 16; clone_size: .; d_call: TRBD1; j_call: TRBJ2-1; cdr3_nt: TGTGCCAGCAGCCAAGGTCAGGGACAGAATTACAATGAGCAGTTCTTC; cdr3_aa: CASSQGQGQNYNEQFF
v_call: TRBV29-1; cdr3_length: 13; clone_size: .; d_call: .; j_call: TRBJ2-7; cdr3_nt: TGCAGCGGGTGGGAATCCGGTAGGGACGAGCAGTACTTC; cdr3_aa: CSGWESGRDEQYF
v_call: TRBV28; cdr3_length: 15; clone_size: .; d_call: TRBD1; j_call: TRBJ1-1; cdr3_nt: TGTGCCAGCAAACTATACAGGGGCGTCAACGCTGAAGCTTTCTTT; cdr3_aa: CASKLYRGVNAEAFF
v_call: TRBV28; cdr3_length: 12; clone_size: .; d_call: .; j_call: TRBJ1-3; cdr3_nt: TGTGCCAGCAGCCGCACGAGGAACACCATATATTTT; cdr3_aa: CASSRTRNTIYF
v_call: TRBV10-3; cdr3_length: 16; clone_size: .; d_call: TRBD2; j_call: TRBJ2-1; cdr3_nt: TGTGCCATCAGTGAATACTCGGGCGGGGGTAGGAATGAGCAGTTCTTC; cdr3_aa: CAISEYSGGGRNEQFF
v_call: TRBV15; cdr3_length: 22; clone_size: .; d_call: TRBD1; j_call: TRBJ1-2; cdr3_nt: TGTGCCACCAGCAGAGATAGGGCGAGACAGGGGCCCTCCACCCGGCTGGGCTATGGCTACACCTTC; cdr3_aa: CATSRDRARQGPSTRLGYGYTF
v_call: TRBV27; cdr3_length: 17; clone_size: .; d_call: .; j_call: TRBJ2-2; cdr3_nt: TGTGCCAGCAGGCCGCTTTGGCTGAGGCTAAACACCGGGGAGCTGTTTTTT; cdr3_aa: CASRPLWLRLNTGELFF
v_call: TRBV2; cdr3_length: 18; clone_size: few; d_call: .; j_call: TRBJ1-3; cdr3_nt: TGTGCCAGCAAAGTAGAACGAGCCCGAGGCGGTGAGGGAAACACCATATATTTT; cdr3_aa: CASKVERARGGEGNTIYF